There are many counts of the clone carrying this TCR beta chain. CDR3 size: 13 residues. The germline V gene has CDR1 DFQATT and CDR2 SNEGSKA (reference sequence). With 2 bases removed from V and 9 bases from J, the gap between germline ends came to 14 bases. The data are from a study of early T cells in non-severe SARS-CoV-2 infection. Via MiXCR, TCRdb re-called the 5' RACE reads, giving one row per CDR3 protein. The sample yields 55,000 to 75,000 distinct CDR3 sequences, roughly an eighth seen once. This sequence joins TRBV20-1 and TRBJ2-1, with D unresolved. Sequencing used whole blood. The origin of this receptor is an adult who was a healthcare worker with PCR-confirmed SARS-CoV-2 infection or an uninfected control (not recorded which). The CDR3 protein is CSARLSLAGEQFF. CDR3 nucleotide sequence: TGCAGTGCTAGATTGTCACTCGCCGGTGAGCAGTTCTTC.